This T cell receptor beta chain was sequenced for a study of metastatic and nonmetastatic thyroid tumors (dated by TCRdb to about 2020). In terms of the full investigation: Repertoires were compared across peripheral blood and tumor or nodule tissue samples from malignant and benign thyroid patients.

This clone was seen ten or more times. The antigen it binds to is not known. Base qualities are not recorded, but no much larger clone differs from it by a single base. None of the patients had been given any treatment before thyroid surgery. Using T-cell receptor beta sequencing, the study looked back at clinical samples from patients collected from the early 2010s to the late 2010s. The research as a whole found: In both blood and tumor samples, malignant tumors were reported to have significantly higher TCR beta diversity than benign nodules.

CDR3 length: 12 amino acids, cysteine to phenylalanine. Of all the DNA, just the CDR3 is kept, 36 bases in frame from base 1. A distance of 8 bases separates the germline ends of V and J, which lose 5 bases and 5 bases respectively. In the germline V gene (reference sequence), CDR1 corresponds to LNHDA and CDR2 to SQIVND. Library creation used PCR. TCRdb records Illumina HiSeq 4000 as the sequencer. The TCR beta-chain CDR3 region of each patient was profiled by high-throughput sequencing. In the original analysis: A classifier to discriminate distant-metastatic papillary thyroid cancer patients was built from CDR3 differences across clinicopathological groups. Repertoire diversity was assessed with the Shannon index, and tumor-blood repertoire similarity with the Morisita-Horn index. The public reads were run again by TCRdb, first through fastp at Q25 and then through MiXCR, and only productive beta chains were kept. In this record, the V and J calls reflect TCRdb's handling and not the investigators' own analysis. The table for this sample lists 30,000 to 50,000 clones; about 20% of them were counted only once. The top ten constitute approximately 15% of the sample.

Sequenced sample: tumor tissue. This sequence uses TRBV19 and TRBJ2-3, with a weak D call of TRBD2 (5 bases match). This receptor was taken from a female donor with papillary thyroid cancer or a benign thyroid nodule (not recorded which). Some clones in this sample may be carry-over from other donors' samples. The CDR3 sequence is CASSETRDTQYF. Here is the DNA: TGTGCCAGTAGTGAAACTAGAGATACGCAGTATTTT.